A selection of T cell receptor beta chains follows, all from one sample in a study of blood T cell repertoires in COVID-19. The protocol was immunoSEQ multiplex PCR, while the TCRdb copy is restricted to in-frame clones and leaves out a portion. The sample has about 280,000 clones; around 90% are singletons. Sequencing was carried out using peripheral blood. The receptors were gathered from a woman aged 45-65 years who had recovered from COVID-19. Each CDR3 is given with its conserved first and last residue. A D gene is named only where the DNA matches it firmly. Clone size, where shown, is once, few, many, or a class for clones that have expanded.

TRBV5-1	NA	TRBJ2-2	NA	TGCGCCAGCAGCATAAACAGGGCAGAGGAGCTGTTTTTT	CASSINRAEELFF
TRBV5-1	NA	TRBJ2-3	NA	TGCGCCAGCAGCCCAAGCACAGATACGCAGTATTTT	CASSPSTDTQYF
TRBV7-2	NA	TRBJ1-1	NA	TGTGCCAGCAGCTTAGGCGGTAGGTTGGCACTGAACACTGAAGCTTTCTTT	CASSLGGRLALNTEAFF
TRBV5-1	NA	TRBJ1-1	NA	TGCGCCAGCAGCCCCGACGGAGGCACTGAAGCTTTCTTT	CASSPDGGTEAFF
TRBV6-5	once	TRBJ1-2	NA	TGTGCCAGCTGTCCGGACAGAGGCTATGGCTACACCTTC	CASCPDRGYGYTF
TRBV19	NA	TRBJ2-3	TRBD1	TGTGCCAGTAGGGACAGGTCTAGCACAGATACGCAGTATTTT	CASRDRSSTDTQYF
TRBV28	NA	TRBJ2-2	NA	TGTGCCAGCAGTCCAGGAGGGCAAACCAGGGGGTGGACCGGGGAGCTGTTTTTT	CASSPGGQTRGWTGELFF
TRBV6-6	NA	TRBJ2-5	TRBD1	TGTGCCAGCAGCCCCGCAGGGGGCAAGACCCAGTACTTC	CASSPAGGKTQYF
TRBV5-1	NA	TRBJ1-1	TRBD1	TGCGCCAGCAGCGTAGGACAGGGAGACACTGAAGCTTTCTTT	CASSVGQGDTEAFF
TRBV28	few	TRBJ2-1	TRBD2	TGTGCCAGCACGATTGCGACTAGCGGGACTTACAATGAGCAGTTCTTC	CASTIATSGTYNEQFF
TRBV6-5	NA	TRBJ1-4	NA	TGTGCCCTCAGCTCTCGGGCGGGTAATGAAAAACTGTTTTTT	CALSSRAGNEKLFF
TRBV7-8	NA	TRBJ2-7	NA	TGTGCCAGCAGCTTAGGGGCAGTCTCCTACGAGCAGTACTTC	CASSLGAVSYEQYF
TRBV10-3	NA	TRBJ2-2	TRBD2	TGTGCCATCAGCAGGACTAGCGGGGGGGCCTCCACCGGGGAGCTGTTTTTT	CAISRTSGGASTGELFF
TRBV3-1/TRBV3-2	NA	TRBJ1-3	TRBD1	TGTGCCAGTCAAGACAGGGGTGGCTCTGGAAACACCATATATTTT	CASQDRGGSGNTIYF
TRBV18	NA	TRBJ1-2	NA	TGTGCCAGCTCACCGGTCCCAGGGTCTGGCTATGGCTACACCTTC	CASSPVPGSGYGYTF
TRBV21-1	once	TRBJ1-1	NA	TGTGCCAGCAGCAAGCAGGGACAGGAGCCTCGGAACACTGAAGCTTTCTTT	CASSKQGQEPRNTEAFF
TRBV7-2	once	TRBJ2-1	NA	TGTGCCAGCAGCTTATTAAGGGGGATTGAGCAGTTCTTC	CASSLLRGIEQFF
TRBV11-2	NA	TRBJ2-7	TRBD1	TGTGCCAGCAGCTTAGTAGGGACAGGGAAGGGGCTATACAACTTC	CASSLVGTGKGLYNF
TRBV11-3	NA	TRBJ2-1	TRBD2	TGTGCCAGCAGCTTAGACTCCGGGACTAGTATCTACAATGAGCAGTTCTTC	CASSLDSGTSIYNEQFF
TRBV6-5	NA	TRBJ1-1	NA	TGTGCCAGCGGGCAGGGATTACACTTGAACACTGAAGCTTTCTTT	CASGQGLHLNTEAFF
TRBV6-6	NA	TRBJ1-2	TRBD1	TGTGCCAGCAATCGGCCAGGACAGGGCGACTCGGGCTACACCTTC	CASNRPGQGDSGYTF
TRBV5-1	NA	TRBJ2-5	NA	TGCGCCAGCAGCTCCGGAGGGGTGGCGGAGACCCAGTACTTC	CASSSGGVAETQYF
TRBV2	NA	TRBJ2-7	NA	TGTGCCAGCCTCTTCTCTAACTCCTACGAGCAGTACTTC	CASLFSNSYEQYF
TRBV5-1	NA	TRBJ1-3	NA	TGCGCCAGCAGCTTGCAAGGGGTCGGAAACACCATATATTTT	CASSLQGVGNTIYF
TRBV19	NA	TRBJ2-1	TRBD2	TGTGCCAGTAGTATGGTAGCGGGAGTTCTTGAGCAGTTCTTC	CASSMVAGVLEQFF
TRBV28	NA	TRBJ2-7	NA	TGTGCCAGCAAATATGTGGGACAAACCTACGAGCAGTACTTC	CASKYVGQTYEQYF
TRBV4-3	NA	TRBJ1-4	TRBD1	TGCGCCAGCAGCCAAGATATATCCTCGGGACAGTTGCTTTTT	CASSQDISSGQLLF
TRBV6-5	NA	TRBJ1-6	NA	TGTGCCAGCAGTTCCCGGACAATTAGCATGAATTCACCCCTCCACTTT	CASSSRTISMNSPLHF
TRBV19	few	TRBJ1-2	NA	TGTGCCAGTAGTTACTCAGGGGCTAACTATGGCTACACCTTC	CASSYSGANYGYTF
TRBV4-2	once	TRBJ1-6	TRBD1	TGTGCCAGCAGCCGCACGGCTCCGGGACAGTATAATTCACCCCTCCACTTT	CASSRTAPGQYNSPLHF
TRBV9	NA	TRBJ2-3	TRBD2	TGTGCCAGCAGTCTTCCACCGGGACTAGCGGACCTCACAGATACGCAGTATTTT	CASSLPPGLADLTDTQYF
TRBV5-1	NA	TRBJ1-1	NA	TGCGCCAGCAGCTTCGGACATCTAATGAACACTGAAGCTTTCTTT	CASSFGHLMNTEAFF
TRBV7-3	NA	TRBJ2-1	TRBD2	TGTGCCAGCAGCTTAAATCGCGGCGGGAGGATCAATGAGCAGTTCTTC	CASSLNRGGRINEQFF
TRBV20-1	once	TRBJ2-7	TRBD2	TGCAGTGCTAGTCTGCGGGGGGGTGAGCAGTACTTC	CSASLRGGEQYF
TRBV7-9	NA	TRBJ1-2	NA	TGTGCCAGCAGCTTAGGGTCGGGGGACGGCTACACCTTC	CASSLGSGDGYTF
TRBV7-2	NA	TRBJ2-7	TRBD2	TGTGCCATAGAAGGGCTAGCGGGAACCTACGAGCAGTACTTC	CAIEGLAGTYEQYF
TRBV27	NA	TRBJ2-1	NA	TGTGCCAGCAGTTTTAAGGGGCAAGGACTAGGGGGCAATGAGCAGTTCTTC	CASSFKGQGLGGNEQFF
TRBV7-9	NA	TRBJ1-1	TRBD1	TGTGCCAGCAGCTTAGGCTCCACAGGGGGAGGCACTGAAGCTTTCTTT	CASSLGSTGGGTEAFF
TRBV7-6	NA	TRBJ1-6	TRBD1	TGTGCCAGCAGCTCTGGGACAGCCGGTCATTCACCCCTCCACTTT	CASSSGTAGHSPLHF
TRBV29-1	NA	TRBJ1-1	NA	TGCAGCGTTGCCCCGTCGACGCTGGAGGCTTTCTTT	CSVAPSTLEAFF
TRBV7-9	NA	TRBJ2-1	TRBD2	TGTGCCAGCAGCCCAACGGGACTAGCGGGGGCACACAATGAGCAGTTCTTC	CASSPTGLAGAHNEQFF
TRBV30	NA	TRBJ1-5	NA	TGTGCCTGGAGTCTCGGGGGACTGACTAATCAGCCCCAGCATTTT	CAWSLGGLTNQPQHF
TRBV6-1	NA	TRBJ2-1	NA	TGTGCCAGCAGTGAAAAGGGGGTAGCAGGGCAGTTCTTC	CASSEKGVAGQFF
TRBV5-5	once	TRBJ1-2	NA	TGTGCCAGCCACATGGACAGCCTCCTCTATGGCTACACCTTC	CASHMDSLLYGYTF
TRBV6-2/TRBV6-3	NA	TRBJ2-5	NA	TGTGCCAGCAGTTATGAATTCAGGAGGATGCGCCATAGGAAGACCCAGTACTTC	CASSYEFRRMRHRKTQYF
TRBV7-2	NA	TRBJ2-3	NA	TGTGCCAGCAGCTTAGCGGGGGACACTTATTCCACAGATACGCAGTATTTT	CASSLAGDTYSTDTQYF
TRBV5-1	NA	TRBJ1-4	TRBD1	TGCGCCAGCAGCCCCGGACAGGGCCAAAATGAAAAACTGTTTTTT	CASSPGQGQNEKLFF
TRBV5-4	NA	TRBJ2-6	NA	TGTGCCAGCAGCTTGTGGGAGTCTGGGGCCAACGTCCTGACTTTC	CASSLWESGANVLTF
TRBV30	NA	TRBJ1-5	NA	TGTGCCTGGAGCGCAGCCCCCTCCTGGGCAGTGGCGAATCAGCCCCAGCATTTT	CAWSAAPSWAVANQPQHF
TRBV10-3	NA	TRBJ2-5	NA	TGTGCCAGCAAAATCACGCGGTACGAGACCCAGTACTTC	CASKITRYETQYF
TRBV20-1	NA	TRBJ1-5	NA	TGCAGTGCTAGTCCCCTAACGAGAGGCAATCAGCCCCAGCATTTT	CSASPLTRGNQPQHF
TRBV5-1	NA	TRBJ1-2	NA	TGCGCCAGCAGCTTTCAAGGGGTCCCTGGCTACACCTTC	CASSFQGVPGYTF
TRBV7-3	NA	TRBJ2-2	TRBD2	TGTGCCAGCAGCCCCTGGACTAGCGGAAACACCGGGGAGCTGTTTTTT	CASSPWTSGNTGELFF
TRBV4-3	NA	TRBJ2-1	NA	TGCGCCAGCAGCCCACTTTTGAGCTCCTACAATGAGCAGTTCTTC	CASSPLLSSYNEQFF